The 9 T cell receptor beta chains below were found in one sample sequenced in a study of PD-L1 blockade in urothelial cancer. The table came from immunoSEQ multiplex PCR; TCRdb's copy has only in-frame clones and leaves some out. The sample lists 35,000 to 40,000 clones, 35% to 40% occurring once. Source: tumor tissue, taken before atezolizumab (anti-PD-L1) treatment. The receptor set was obtained from a man aged 60 to 69 with urothelial cancer.

The CDR3 sequence is CASSPPPGDIQYF. For the CDR3, the DNA is TGTGCCAGCAGCCCACCACCTGGGGACATTCAGTACTTC. The V call is TRBV28, the J call TRBJ2-4, with unresolved D. The V end lost 6 bases, the J end lost 8 bases, and 14 bases lay between the germline ends. Germline lookup yields CDR1 MDHEN and CDR2 SYDVKM. The CDR3 length is 13 residues.

The chain couples TRBV5-1 to TRBJ2-3, with TRBD2 identical over 13 bases. Germline V lookup: CDR1 SGHRS, CDR2 YFSETQ. The CDR3 totals 16 residues. Unmatched junction bases numbered 6, after V lost 4 bases and J lost 4 bases. The CDR3 loop is CASSARTSGGSDTQYF. CDR3 DNA: TGCGCCAGCAGCGCGAGGACTAGCGGGGGTTCAGATACGCAGTATTTT.

The V gene is TRBV2, the J gene TRBJ1-5, with no clear D. V was trimmed by 4 bases and J by 0 bases, leaving 10 bases between them. CDR1 and CDR2 from the germline V gene are SNHLY and FYNNEI. This CDR3 region has 15 residues. CDR3 coding DNA: TGTGCCAGCAGTGCAGGTGACTATAGCAATCAGCCCCAGCATTTT. Amino acids: CASSAGDYSNQPQHF.

The table lists this clone with a few counts. V gene TRBV30 combines with J gene TRBJ1-2, with unresolved D. This CDR3 has 13 amino acids. Per the germline V gene, CDR1 is GTSNPN and CDR2 is SVGIG (reference sequence). Trimming cost V 3 bases and J 1 base, with 9 bases left between them. The CDR3: CAWSPRFNYGYTF. The CDR3 bases are TGTGCCTGGAGCCCCAGGTTTAACTATGGCTACACCTTC.

The CDR3 sequence is CASIGMNTEAFF. CDR3 nucleotides: TGCGCCAGCATAGGCATGAACACTGAAGCTTTCTTT. This chain links TRBV10-2 with TRBJ1-1; D not resolved. The CDR3 is 12 residues long. Germline V gene sequence: CDR1 WSHSY, CDR2 SAAADI. The ends were cut back, 7 bases at V and 0 bases at J, with 6 bases in the middle.

This clone was seen only a few times. The junction shows a germline mismatch at one end, possibly a read error. The rearrangement uses TRBV6-8 and TRBJ2-1, with 8 positions matching TRBD2. The V gene's germline CDR1 is MNHGY and CDR2 SAAAGT. There are 14 residues in the CDR3. Here the CDR3 reads CANSAGTSYNERFF. CDR3 in DNA: TGTGCCAACTCAGCCGGGACTAGTTACAATGAGCGGTTCTTC.

This chain connects TRBV29-1 to TRBJ2-7, with 7 bases that match TRBD1. CDR3 length equals 13 residues. V lost 7 bases, J lost 6 bases, and 12 bases stayed unmatched. Germline loops: CDR1 SQVTM, CDR2 ANQGSEA. CDR3 sequence reads: CSAAGTESSEQYF. CDR3 coding DNA: TGCAGCGCCGCCGGGACAGAGTCTAGCGAGCAGTACTTC.

In its sample, this clone was seen a few times. The chain is built from TRBV10-2 and TRBJ2-3, with unresolved D. Germline V lookup: CDR1 WSHSY, CDR2 SAAADI. This CDR3 is 12 amino acids long. V was trimmed by 7 bases and J by 4 bases, leaving 9 bases between them. CDR3 sequence: CASKESADTQYF. The CDR3 DNA sequence: TGCGCCAGCAAAGAGTCCGCAGATACGCAGTATTTT.

This clone was detected ten times or more. The chain links TRBV9 to TRBJ2-3; 7 bases map to TRBD2. V was clipped by 1 base and J by 4 bases; unmatched bases: 6. CDR1 and CDR2 from the germline V gene are SGDLS and YYNGEE. The CDR3 loop spans 15 amino acids. The CDR3 DNA is TGTGCCAGCAGCGTAAGTGTTGGGGGGGCAGATACGCAGTATTTT. This gives the protein CASSVSVGGADTQYF.